Presented here are 15 T cell receptor beta chains from one specimen sequenced in a study of CD8 T cells in ankylosing spondylitis. Study-level findings and limits: Characteristic of ankylosing spondylitis blood, it appeared, was a TCR beta motif comprising about eight highly homologous variants.

MiXCR was run by TCRdb on the 5' RACE reads, yielding one entry per CDR3 protein. There are about 510,000 distinct CDR3 sequences in the sample; roughly 5.2% occur only once, and around 3.5% lies in the top ten. No antigen has been identified for these receptors. The specimen sequenced was blood, either unsorted or a sorted T cell fraction (not recorded which). The receptors come from a male donor with ankylosing spondylitis.

This clonotype was detected many times. The chain recombines TRBV25-1 with TRBJ1-1, with TRBD1 as a possible D gene (6 bases). The germline V gene has CDR1 MGHDK and CDR2 SYGVNS. Trimming pared 1 base from V and 9 bases from J, leaving 15 bases between. This CDR3 is built from 14 residues. The CDR3: CASSELVGGGKAFF. The CDR3 bases are TGTGCCAGCAGTGAATTAGTTGGAGGGGGAAAAGCTTTCTTT.

This clonotype was observed at least ten times. The chain uses TRBV7-2 and TRBJ2-7; weak D call: TRBD1 (6 bases). This CDR3 is 13 amino acids long. The germline V gene has CDR1 SGHTA and CDR2 FQGNSA. V lost 0 bases and J 8 bases, leaving 11 bases between the germline ends. The DNA of the CDR3 is TGTGCCAGCAGCTTAGCGTCACAGGGAAAGCAGTACTTC. It specifies CASSLASQGKQYF.

This clonotype was counted ten times or more. V gene TRBV5-1 combines with J gene TRBJ2-1, with TRBD1 matching 7 bases. The CDR3 spans 14 residues. Trimming at V came to 0 bases and at J to 8 bases, leaving 5 bases not matched to a gene. Germline V gene sequence: CDR1 SGHRS, CDR2 YFSETQ. This CDR3 is CASSLGGGRDEQFF. The CDR3 nucleotides are TGCGCCAGCAGCTTGGGAGGGGGCCGGGATGAGCAGTTCTTC.

This clonotype has ten or more counts. This rearrangement joins TRBV20-1 to TRBJ1-5, with 8 bases aligning to TRBD1. Trimming cost V 0 bases and J 1 base; bases outside gene matches: 2. Germline-derived CDR1 and CDR2 are DFQATT and SNEGSKA (reference sequence). CDR3 length: 15 amino acids. The DNA for the CDR3 is TGCAGTGCTAGAGATCGACAGGGGAGCAATCAGCCCCAGCATTTT. Protein product: CSARDRQGSNQPQHF.

This clonotype was recorded many times. V is TRBV12-3 or TRBV12-4 and J is TRBJ2-2; tentatively, D is TRBD1 or TRBD2 (5 bases each). The CDR3 runs 18 residues. Between the trimmed V and J ends, which lost 0 bases and 5 bases, there was a span of 19 bases. CDR3 sequence reads: CASSLAPPGQGVTGELFF. As DNA, the CDR3 is TGTGCCAGCAGTTTAGCCCCACCCGGGCAGGGAGTGACCGGGGAGCTGTTTTTT.

This clonotype was seen at least ten times. V usage is TRBV28 and J usage is TRBJ1-2; tentatively, D is TRBD1 (5 bases). CDR3 size: 12 residues. The V end lost 3 bases, the J end lost 7 bases, and 9 bases lay between the germline ends. Germline V CDR1 and CDR2: MDHEN, SYDVKM. The CDR3 region is CASSFRGSGYTF. The CDR3 nucleotides are TGTGCCAGCAGTTTTAGGGGTTCTGGCTACACCTTC.

The chain employs TRBV20-1 and TRBJ2-7, with 9 bases identical to TRBD1. Germline CDR1 and CDR2: DFQATT and SNEGSKA (reference sequence). V lost 4 bases to trimming and J lost 3 bases; unmatched junction nucleotides: 22. The CDR3 is 19 residues long. The CDR3, as DNA: TGCAGTGCTATCCCCCGTGTTGGGGACAGGGCGTCTTGGGTCTACGAGCAGTACTTC. Translation gives CSAIPRVGDRASWVYEQYF.

This clonotype was counted between two and nine times. The chain joins TRBV20-1 to TRBJ2-3, with D uncertain. The CDR3 has 12 residues. With 3 bases removed from V and 4 bases from J, the gap between germline ends came to 8 bases. From germline, CDR1 is DFQATT and CDR2 SNEGSKA (reference sequence). The CDR3 loop is CSASYGPDTQYF. The CDR3 nucleotides read TGCAGTGCTAGTTACGGACCAGATACGCAGTATTTT.

This clonotype was seen ten or more times. The chain has TRBV7-9 and TRBJ1-2; D possibly corresponds to TRBD1 (5 bases). Germline CDR1 SEHNR, CDR2 FQNEAQ (reference sequence). V lost 5 bases and J lost 4, with 11 bases in between. There are 13 residues in the CDR3. In nucleotides, the CDR3 is TGTGCCAGCAGCCTCCCGGGGCTCTATGGCTACACCTTC. Amino acids: CASSLPGLYGYTF.

This clonotype was observed at least ten times. This rearrangement joins TRBV20-1 to TRBJ2-7; D perhaps matches TRBD1 (6 bases). Germline V CDR1 and CDR2: DFQATT, SNEGSKA (reference sequence). Trimming stripped 4 bases from V and 0 bases from J, with 13 bases between. There are 14 residues in the CDR3. This CDR3 is CSATQQGYSYEQYF. In DNA, the CDR3 is TGCAGTGCTACCCAACAGGGTTACTCCTACGAGCAGTACTTC.

This clonotype was seen a few times. The rearrangement links TRBV7-2 to TRBJ1-2; perhaps TRBD1 as D (5 bases). Germline V gene lookup returns CDR1 SGHTA and CDR2 FQGNSA. This CDR3 contains 14 residues. With 5 bases removed from V and 8 bases from J, the gap between germline ends came to 18 bases. CDR3 nucleotide sequence: TGTGCCAGCAGCCGCTGGGGGGACCCTGGAGGCTACACCTTC. Protein: CASSRWGDPGGYTF.

In this sample, this clonotype turned up many times. The chain has TRBV5-1 and TRBJ1-3; D remains unclear. The CDR3 has 17 residues. V lost 0 bases and J lost 1, with 14 bases in between. Germline V lookup: CDR1 SGHRS, CDR2 YFSETQ. CDR3 nucleotide sequence: TGCGCCAGCAGCTTGGAGGCCAGCCATCTTTCTGGAAACACCATATATTTT. It codes for CASSLEASHLSGNTIYF.

This clonotype has a handful of counts. The V and J genes are TRBV5-5 and TRBJ1-4, with TRBD1 identical over 7 bases. V dropped 3 bases and J dropped 6; count of bases not matched to a gene: 8. The CDR3 length is 15 residues. Germline V gives CDR1 SGHKS, CDR2 YYEKEE (reference sequence). CDR3 sequence: CASSSSGTDYEKLFF. In DNA form, the CDR3 reads TGTGCCAGCAGCTCCTCCGGGACAGATTATGAAAAACTGTTTTTT.

In this sample, this clonotype turned up many times. The V gene is TRBV7-2, the J gene TRBJ1-4, with TRBD1 matching 7 bases. CDR1 is SGHTA and CDR2 is FQGNSA in the germline V gene. There are 14 residues in the CDR3. The ends lost 2 bases at V and 5 bases at J; junction bases unmatched: 2. The CDR3 region has the DNA TGTGCCAGCAGCTTATCCAGGGGGAATGAAAAACTGTTTTTT. It is translated as CASSLSRGNEKLFF. Together with reference TRBV7-2 and TRBJ1-4, the CDR3 gives the full variable domain: GAGVSQSPSNKVTEKGKDVELRCDPISGHTALYWYRQSLGQGLEFLIYFQGNSAPDKSGLPSDRFSAERTGGSVSTLTIQRTQQEDSAVYLCASSLSRGNEKLFFGSGTQLSVL.

In this sample, this clonotype turned up many times. The chain has TRBV5-1 and TRBJ1-3; no clear D gene. The CDR3 is 13 amino acids. Germline lookup yields CDR1 SGHRS and CDR2 YFSETQ. The V gene lost 4 bases and the J gene lost 0 bases, with 5 bases spanning the gap. The DNA of the CDR3 is TGCGCCAGCAGCGACAACTCTGGAAACACCATATATTTT. Translated: CASSDNSGNTIYF.